Listed here are 25 T cell receptor beta chains from one sample, sequenced in a study of monozygotic twins with inflammatory bowel disease. From the 5' RACE reads, TCRdb lists one entry per CDR3 protein and no DNA. With about 140,000 distinct CDR3 sequences in the sample, the ten largest clones hold 2% to 3%. The sequenced sample was blood. These receptors were taken from a human donor with ulcerative colitis or Crohn's disease, or a healthy co-twin of an affected twin (not recorded which).

The chain recombines TRBV7-6 with TRBJ2-1; TCRdb returns TRBD1, unconfirmable since there is no DNA. The CDR3 runs to 16 residues. Germline CDR1 reads SGHVS; CDR2 reads FNYEAQ. CDR3 sequence: CASSLTGDRGLHEQFF.

This chain connects TRBV18 to TRBJ2-7; absent DNA, TCRdb's TRBD1 call cannot be checked. Germline V lookup: CDR1 KGHSH, CDR2 LQKENI. The length of the CDR3 is 15 residues. CDR3 loop: CASSHPGQGVYEQYF.

The rearrangement uses TRBV29-1 and TRBJ2-7; TCRdb's D call, TRBD1, is unchecked because there is no DNA. The CDR3 runs 13 residues. Germline V gene lookup returns CDR1 SQVTM and CDR2 ANQGSEA. CDR3 amino acids: CSVEGGLNYEQYF.

The chain has TRBV20-1 and TRBJ1-2; checking the TCRdb D call of TRBD1 is not possible without DNA. Per the germline V gene, CDR1 is DFQATT and CDR2 is SNEGSKA (reference sequence). The CDR3 runs 15 residues. CDR3 protein: CSAGGSRTGHYGYTF.

This chain connects TRBV5-6 to TRBJ2-2; TCRdb designates TRBD1, a call that cannot be tested without DNA. Per the germline V gene, CDR1 is SGHDT and CDR2 is YYEEEE. The CDR3 totals 15 residues. The CDR3 sequence is CASSLFSGVAGELFF.

The chain recombines TRBV20-1 with TRBJ2-1; TCRdb designates TRBD1, a call that cannot be tested without DNA. In germline, CDR1 is DFQATT, CDR2 SNEGSKA (reference sequence). CDR3 length: 17 amino acids. This chain's CDR3 is CSASPRGGSGPYNEQFF.

The rearrangement uses TRBV3-1 and TRBJ2-3; the D call from TCRdb, TRBD1, cannot be confirmed without DNA. Looked up from germline, CDR1 is LGHDT and CDR2 is YNNKEL (reference sequence). The CDR3 length is 16 residues. The CDR3 here is CASKRQGGPEGDTQYF.

The chain carries TRBV7-2 and TRBJ1-4; TCRdb proposes TRBD1, but this gene call is untestable without DNA. CDR3 length: 14 amino acids. CDR1 and CDR2 (germline): SGHTA, FQGNSA. CDR3 amino acids: CASSPNTGNEKLFF. Supplemented by reference TRBV7-2 and TRBJ1-4, the full variable domain reads GAGVSQSPSNKVTEKGKDVELRCDPISGHTALYWYRQSLGQGLEFLIYFQGNSAPDKSGLPSDRFSAERTGGSVSTLTIQRTQQEDSAVYLCASSPNTGNEKLFFGSGTQLSVL.

The chain carries TRBV4-2 and TRBJ1-5; the TCRdb call, TRBD1, lacks DNA for checking. Germline-derived CDR1 and CDR2 are LGHNA and YNFKEQ. The CDR3 length is 17 residues. CDR3 region: CASSQDGQGARNQPQHF.

The rearrangement joins TRBV6-1 to TRBJ2-7; TCRdb proposes TRBD2, but this gene call is untestable without DNA. CDR3 size: 16 residues. Germline CDR1 MNHNS, CDR2 SASEGT. CDR3 sequence: CASSEHTSGKAYEQYF.

The rearrangement uses TRBV5-1 and TRBJ1-4. CDR3 size: 15 residues. Germline values: CDR1 SGHRS, CDR2 YFSETQ. The CDR3 protein is CASSGVGATNEKLFF.

The chain recombines TRBV6-1 with TRBJ2-1. Per the germline V gene, CDR1 is MNHNS and CDR2 is SASEGT. The CDR3 spans 13 residues. The CDR3 reads CASSKGPYNEQFF.

The rearrangement uses TRBV6-2 or TRBV6-3 and TRBJ2-1; the D call from TCRdb, TRBD1, cannot be confirmed without DNA. Germline V gives CDR1 MNHEY, CDR2 SVGEGT. This CDR3 is built from 17 residues. The CDR3 sequence: CASSYSPPGGLYNEQFF.

This chain connects TRBV28 to TRBJ2-7; no DNA is available, so the TRBD1 call from TCRdb remains unchecked. Germline V gives CDR1 MDHEN, CDR2 SYDVKM. This CDR3 is built from 13 residues. The CDR3 protein is CASSLRDNYEQYF.

The chain uses TRBV20-1 and TRBJ1-1. Germline CDR1 reads DFQATT; CDR2 reads SNEGSKA (reference sequence). This CDR3 has 18 residues. The CDR3 loop reads CSARDLVGHTREGTEAFF.

The chain joins TRBV12-3 or TRBV12-4 to TRBJ2-3; the D gene TCRdb calls, TRBD2, cannot be checked with no DNA. The CDR3 contains 17 residues. CDR3 protein: CASSLGLAGIWGDTQYF.

The CDR3 spells CASSFTTTGTGKYF. The chain recombines TRBV27 with TRBJ2-3; TCRdb lists TRBD1, though no DNA is available to test this call. The V gene's germline CDR1 is MNHEY and CDR2 SMNVEV (reference sequence). This CDR3 comprises 14 residues.

V and J are TRBV18 and TRBJ1-2. Germline V CDR1 and CDR2: KGHSH, LQKENI. The CDR3 consists of 13 residues. CDR3: CASSGSVEEGYTF. Full variable domain (remainder filled in from reference TRBV18 and TRBJ1-2): NAGVMQNPRHLVRRRGQEARLRCSPMKGHSHVYWYRQLPEEGLKFMVYLQKENIIDESGMPKERFSAEFPKEGPSILRIQQVVRGDSAAYFCASSGSVEEGYTFGSGTRLTVV.

This sequence joins TRBV28 and TRBJ1-4. CDR1 is MDHEN and CDR2 is SYDVKM in the germline V gene. This CDR3 is 13 amino acids long. The CDR3: CASKGGSHEKLFF.

The CDR3 sequence: CASSLAEGSYNSPLHF. The V and J genes are TRBV7-2 and TRBJ1-6. CDR1 and CDR2 (germline): SGHTA, FQGNSA. CDR3 length equals 16 residues.

The chain links TRBV29-1 to TRBJ2-7. Per germline, CDR1 SQVTM and CDR2 ANQGSEA. The CDR3 is 15 residues long. CDR3 amino acids: CSVEDWAGQTYEQYF.

The chain uses TRBV4-3 and TRBJ2-5; lacking DNA, the TRBD2 call made by TCRdb goes unchecked. CDR1 is LGHNA, CDR2 YSLEER, per germline. The CDR3 runs 17 residues. The CDR3 sequence: CASSQDRGLGVQETQYF.

The chain links TRBV20-1 to TRBJ2-3; TCRdb designates TRBD1, a call that cannot be tested without DNA. CDR3 size: 15 residues. Germline V gene data show CDR1 as DFQATT and CDR2 as SNEGSKA (reference sequence). The CDR3 here is CSAREPRGGPDTQYF.

The chain uses TRBV4-3 and TRBJ1-5; TCRdb proposes TRBD1, but this gene call is untestable without DNA. Germline values: CDR1 LGHNA, CDR2 YSLEER. CDR3 length: 15 amino acids. CDR3 residues: CASSQDSGGNQPQHF.

The genes are TRBV5-1 and TRBJ2-1; with no DNA, the TCRdb D assignment of TRBD1 cannot be verified. The CDR3 sequence is 18 residues long. The germline V gene encodes CDR1 SGHRS and CDR2 YFSETQ. CDR3 sequence: CASSFLGGLGATYNEQFF.